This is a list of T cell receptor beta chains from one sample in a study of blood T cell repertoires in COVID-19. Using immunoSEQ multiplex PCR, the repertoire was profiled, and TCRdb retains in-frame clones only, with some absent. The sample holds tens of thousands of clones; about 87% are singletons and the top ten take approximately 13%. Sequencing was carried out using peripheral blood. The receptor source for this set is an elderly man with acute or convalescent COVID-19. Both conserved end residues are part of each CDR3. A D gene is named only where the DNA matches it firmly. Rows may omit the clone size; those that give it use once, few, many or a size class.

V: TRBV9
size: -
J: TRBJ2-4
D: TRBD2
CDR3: CASSVEGGGPGLAKNIQYF
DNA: TGTGCCAGCAGCGTAGAAGGCGGGGGGCCTGGGCTAGCCAAAAACATTCAGTACTTC

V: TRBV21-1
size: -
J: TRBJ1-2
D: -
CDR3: CASSKHSSSVTYGYTF
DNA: TGTGCCAGCAGCAAACACAGCTCCTCGGTTACCTATGGCTACACCTTC

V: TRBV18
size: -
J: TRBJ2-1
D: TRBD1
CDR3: CASSPPMGTGVQGGEQFF
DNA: TGTGCCAGCTCACCACCAATGGGGACAGGGGTCCAGGGAGGTGAGCAGTTCTTC

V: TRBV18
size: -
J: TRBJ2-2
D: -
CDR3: CASSPGVALLAGNTGELFF
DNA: TGTGCCAGCTCACCAGGGGTTGCACTCCTCGCGGGGAACACCGGGGAGCTGTTTTTT

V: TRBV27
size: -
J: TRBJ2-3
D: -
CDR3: CASYRAGVTDTQYF
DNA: TGTGCCTCCTATCGGGCAGGGGTTACAGATACGCAGTATTTT

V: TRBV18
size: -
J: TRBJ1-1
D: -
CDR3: CASSLGRMEDTEAFF
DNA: TGTGCCAGCTCACTCGGACGGATGGAGGACACTGAAGCTTTCTTT

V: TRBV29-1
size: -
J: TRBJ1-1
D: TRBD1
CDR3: CSVDKGAGTGALNTEAFF
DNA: TGCAGCGTTGATAAGGGGGCCGGGACAGGGGCTCTGAACACTGAAGCTTTCTTT

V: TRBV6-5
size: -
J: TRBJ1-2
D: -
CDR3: CATRPSGDENYGYTF
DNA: TGTGCCACCAGACCCTCGGGAGACGAAAACTATGGCTACACCTTC

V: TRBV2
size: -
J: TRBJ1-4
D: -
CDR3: CASSGRQRLNEKLFF
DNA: TGTGCCAGCAGTGGTAGACAGCGACTTAATGAAAAACTGTTTTTT

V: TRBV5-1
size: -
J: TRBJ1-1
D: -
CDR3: CASSLGRGTEAFF
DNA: TGCGCCAGCAGCTTGGGCAGGGGCACTGAAGCTTTCTTT

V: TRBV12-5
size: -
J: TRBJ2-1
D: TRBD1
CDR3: CASGSDRTGFTYNEQFF
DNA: TGTGCTAGTGGTTCGGACCGGACAGGGTTTACCTACAATGAGCAGTTCTTC

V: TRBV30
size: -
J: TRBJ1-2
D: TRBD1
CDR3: CAWSLDRGHYGYTF
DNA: TGTGCCTGGAGTCTGGACAGGGGTCACTATGGCTACACCTTC

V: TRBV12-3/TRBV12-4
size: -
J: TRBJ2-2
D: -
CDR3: CASKRAGELFF
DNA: TGTGCCAGCAAGCGGGCCGGGGAGCTGTTTTTT

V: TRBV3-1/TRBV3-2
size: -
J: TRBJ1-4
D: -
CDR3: CASSQDRSGLSNEKLFF
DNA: TGTGCCAGCAGCCAAGATCGGTCGGGTTTGTCTAATGAAAAACTGTTTTTT

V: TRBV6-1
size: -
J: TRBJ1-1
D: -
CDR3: CASSESTVNTEAFF
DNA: TGTGCCAGCAGTGAGAGCACAGTGAACACTGAAGCTTTCTTT

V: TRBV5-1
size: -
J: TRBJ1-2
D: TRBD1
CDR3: CASSSTGERNYGYTF
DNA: TGCGCCAGCAGCTCTACAGGGGAGAGAAACTATGGCTACACCTTC

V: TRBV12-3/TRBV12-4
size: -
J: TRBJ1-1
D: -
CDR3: CASSLQGTPEAFF
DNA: TGTGCCAGCAGTTTACAGGGGACCCCTGAAGCTTTCTTT

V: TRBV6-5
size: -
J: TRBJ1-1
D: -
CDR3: CASRPDGGEAFF
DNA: TGTGCCAGCAGACCCGACGGGGGAGAAGCTTTCTTT

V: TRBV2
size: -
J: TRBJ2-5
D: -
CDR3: CASSGVETQYF
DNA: TGTGCCAGCAGTGGAGTAGAGACCCAGTACTTC

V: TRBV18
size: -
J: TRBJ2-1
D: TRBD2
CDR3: CASSRSSGTRSEQFF
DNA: TGTGCCAGCTCCCGCAGTAGCGGGACCCGTTCGGAGCAGTTCTTC

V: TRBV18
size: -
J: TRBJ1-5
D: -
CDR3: CASSPGLGSNQPQHF
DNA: TGTGCCAGCTCACCAGGGCTGGGTAGCAATCAGCCCCAGCATTTT

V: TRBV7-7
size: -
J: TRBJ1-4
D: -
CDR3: CASGVRPGRRATNEKLFF
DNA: TGTGCCAGCGGGGTTAGGCCAGGTCGGCGGGCAACTAATGAAAAACTGTTTTTT

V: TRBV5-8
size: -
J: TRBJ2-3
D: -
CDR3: CASRERGTDTQYF
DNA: TGTGCCAGCAGGGAGCGGGGCACAGATACGCAGTATTTT

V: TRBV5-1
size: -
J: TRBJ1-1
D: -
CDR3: CASSGGGVRSTEAFF
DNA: TGCGCCAGCAGTGGGGGAGGAGTACGGAGCACTGAAGCTTTCTTT

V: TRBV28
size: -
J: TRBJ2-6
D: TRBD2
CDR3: CARSQRRGGANVLTF
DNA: TGTGCCCGCAGTCAACGGCGGGGGGGGGCCAACGTCCTGACTTTC

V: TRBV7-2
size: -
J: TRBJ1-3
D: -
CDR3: CASSLVAVSSGNTIYF
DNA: TGTGCCAGCAGCTTAGTAGCTGTCAGCTCTGGAAACACCATATATTTT

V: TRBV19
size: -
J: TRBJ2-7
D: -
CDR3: CASSGYGSAYEQYF
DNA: TGTGCCAGTAGTGGGTACGGTAGCGCCTACGAGCAGTACTTC

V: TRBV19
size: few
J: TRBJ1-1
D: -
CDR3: CASSIGEGVTEAFF
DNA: TGTGCCAGTAGTATAGGAGAGGGGGTCACTGAAGCTTTCTTT

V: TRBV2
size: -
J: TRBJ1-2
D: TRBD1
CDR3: CASSWGQSYGYTF
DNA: TGTGCCAGCAGTTGGGGACAGAGCTATGGCTACACCTTC

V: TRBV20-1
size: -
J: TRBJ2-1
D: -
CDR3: CSARDRNEQFF
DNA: TGCAGTGCTAGAGATCGGAATGAGCAGTTCTTC

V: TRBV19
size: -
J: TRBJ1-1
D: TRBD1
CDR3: CASRTGTGGPNTEAFF
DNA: TGTGCCAGTAGAACCGGGACAGGGGGCCCGAACACTGAAGCTTTCTTT

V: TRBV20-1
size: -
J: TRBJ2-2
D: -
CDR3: CSASVRSGSQANTGELFF
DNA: TGCAGTGCTAGTGTCCGGTCGGGATCCCAGGCGAACACCGGGGAGCTGTTTTTT

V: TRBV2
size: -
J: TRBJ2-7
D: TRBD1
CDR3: CASWGQKKGSSYEQYF
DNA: TGTGCCAGCTGGGGACAGAAAAAAGGGAGCTCCTACGAGCAGTACTTC

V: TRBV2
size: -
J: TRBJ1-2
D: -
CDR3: CASSRDKYYTF
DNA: TGTGCCAGCAGTCGGGACAAATACTACACCTTC

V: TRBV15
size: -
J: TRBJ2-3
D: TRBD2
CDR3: CATSRDLPLAGGADTQYF
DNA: TGTGCCACCAGCAGAGATCTCCCACTAGCGGGGGGGGCAGATACGCAGTATTTT

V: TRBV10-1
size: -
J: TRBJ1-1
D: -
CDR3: CASRRGQNTEAFF
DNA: TGCGCCAGCAGAAGGGGACAGAACACTGAAGCTTTCTTT

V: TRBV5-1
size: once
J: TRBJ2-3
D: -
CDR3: CASSLVQSTDTQYF
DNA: TGCGCCAGCAGCTTGGTCCAGTCCACAGATACGCAGTATTTT

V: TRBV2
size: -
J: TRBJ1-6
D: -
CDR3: CASSGGGGNSPLHF
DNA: TGTGCCAGCAGTGGGGGGGGAGGCAATTCACCCCTCCACTTT

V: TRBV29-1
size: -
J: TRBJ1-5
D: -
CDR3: CSVSSGFLGNQPQHF
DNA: TGCAGCGTTTCCTCAGGGTTCCTGGGCAATCAGCCCCAGCATTTT

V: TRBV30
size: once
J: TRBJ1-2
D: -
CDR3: CAWSRGARGYTF
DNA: TGTGCCTGGAGTCGGGGGGCGCGCGGCTACACCTTC

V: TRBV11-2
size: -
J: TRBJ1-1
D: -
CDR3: CASSLDRDLLGAFF
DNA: TGTGCCAGCAGCTTAGACAGGGATCTACTTGGAGCTTTCTTT

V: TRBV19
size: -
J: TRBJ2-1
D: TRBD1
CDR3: CASSPGQYNEQFF
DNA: TGTGCCAGTAGCCCGGGACAGTACAATGAGCAGTTCTTC

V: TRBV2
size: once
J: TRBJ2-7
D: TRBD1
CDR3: CASSGGLDYGQDNYEQYF
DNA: TGTGCCAGCAGTGGCGGACTCGATTACGGACAGGACAACTACGAGCAGTACTTC

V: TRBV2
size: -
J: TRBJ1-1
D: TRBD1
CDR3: CASSDDRGRNTEAFF
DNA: TGTGCCAGCAGCGATGACAGGGGGAGGAACACTGAAGCTTTCTTT

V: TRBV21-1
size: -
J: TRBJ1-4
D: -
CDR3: CASSKVLSNEKLFF
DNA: TGTGCCAGCAGCAAAGTTCTCAGTAATGAAAAACTGTTTTTT

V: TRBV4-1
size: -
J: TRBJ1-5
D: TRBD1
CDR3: CASSQARGQGGQPQHF
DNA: TGCGCCAGCAGCCAAGCAAGAGGACAGGGGGGTCAGCCCCAGCATTTT

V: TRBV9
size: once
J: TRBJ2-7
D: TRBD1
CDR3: CASSVGQGPYEQYF
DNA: TGTGCCAGCAGCGTAGGACAGGGTCCCTACGAGCAGTACTTC

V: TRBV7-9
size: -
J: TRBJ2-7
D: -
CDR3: CAISGRAAFYEQYF
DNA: TGTGCCATATCGGGAAGGGCGGCGTTCTACGAGCAGTACTTC

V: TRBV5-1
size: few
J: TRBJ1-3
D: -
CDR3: CASREGTSGNTIYF
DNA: TGCGCCAGCAGGGAGGGCACCTCTGGAAACACCATATATTTT

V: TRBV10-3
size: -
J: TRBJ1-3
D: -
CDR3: CAISEPAGGSGNTIYF
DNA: TGTGCCATCAGTGAGCCGGCGGGGGGCTCTGGAAACACCATATATTTT

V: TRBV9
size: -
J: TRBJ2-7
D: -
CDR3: CASSVQVEAYEQYF
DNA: TGTGCCAGCAGCGTACAGGTGGAGGCCTACGAGCAGTACTTC

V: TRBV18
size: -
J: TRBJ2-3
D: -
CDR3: CASSFTLANTDTQYF
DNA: TGTGCCAGCTCATTTACCCTTGCTAACACAGATACGCAGTATTTT

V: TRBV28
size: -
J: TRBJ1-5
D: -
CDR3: CASSLRGFIGQPQHF
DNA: TGTGCCAGCAGTTTAAGGGGCTTTATAGGTCAGCCCCAGCATTTT